One T cell receptor beta chain is described in this entry. At the DNA level, this CDR3 is encoded by other sequences in the same sample as well. V gave up 2 bases and J gave up 6 bases, with 7 bases separating them. The CDR3 is 12 residues long. Germline V lookup: CDR1 MNHEY, CDR2 SVGAGI. Assay used: immunoSEQ multiplex PCR; TCRdb lists only in-frame clones, some missing. Of roughly 1 million clones in the sample, 75% are singletons; the top ten hold approximately 1.5%. The data belong to a study of shared clonotypes between healthy human individuals. The chain links TRBV6-5 to TRBJ1-1, with D unresolved. This sequence originates from a man aged 18 to 30 in good health. Input material: memory CD4+ T cells sorted from blood. Subset defined: CD45RA-negative fraction. The chain's CDR3 is CASSYDGAEAFF. CDR3 sequence (DNA): TGTGCCAGCAGTTACGATGGCGCTGAAGCTTTCTTT.